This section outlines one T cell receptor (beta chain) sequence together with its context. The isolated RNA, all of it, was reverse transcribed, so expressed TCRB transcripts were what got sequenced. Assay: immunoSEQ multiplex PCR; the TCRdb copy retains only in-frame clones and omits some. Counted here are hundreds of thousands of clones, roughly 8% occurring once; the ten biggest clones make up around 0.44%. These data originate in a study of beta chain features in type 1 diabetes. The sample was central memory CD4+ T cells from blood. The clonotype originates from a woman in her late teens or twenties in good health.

In nucleotides, the CDR3 is TGTGCCAGCAGCTTTGGGGGACAGAAAGGCTATGGCTACACCTTC. Translated: CASSFGGQKGYGYTF. This sequence joins TRBV7-8 and TRBJ1-2; 7 bases map to TRBD1. Unmatched junction bases numbered 8, after V lost 3 bases and J lost 4 bases. The CDR3 is 15 amino acids. Looked up from germline, CDR1 is SGHVS and CDR2 is FQNEAQ.